This T cell receptor beta chain was identified during a study of OX40 agonist ivuxolimab in advanced cancers. Overall study: An agonistic anti-OX40 (CD134) antibody, ivuxolimab, was used to treat the patients. Points from the study as a whole: With doses of 0.1-3.0 mg/kg, partial responders showed among the lowest clonal expansion. More expanded clones were seen, on average, in CD8+ T cells than in CD4+. The antigen specificity of the peripheral T cells (those that were expanded) was not determined.

Using immunoSEQ multiplex PCR, the repertoire was profiled, and TCRdb retains in-frame clones only, with some absent. The table shows about 15,000 clones, with around 64% occurring only once. Comments on this clone: Its antigen is currently unknown.

From germline, CDR1 is SGHKS and CDR2 YYEKEE (reference sequence). The CDR3 sequence is 15 residues long. The V gene end was trimmed by 4 bases and the J gene end by 1 base; junction bases not matched to a gene: 2. The V call is TRBV5-5, the J call TRBJ1-5; TRBD1 matches at 10 bases. This TCR was recovered from an adult with an advanced solid tumor such as melanoma, head and neck, liver or kidney cancer. The sequencing used CD4+ or CD8+ T cells sorted from blood, collected in a trial of the OX40 agonist ivuxolimab. The chain's CDR3 is CASSLDRGSNQPQHF. The CDR3 DNA reads TGTGCCAGCAGCCTGGACAGGGGGAGCAATCAGCCCCAGCATTTT.